A single sample is the source of the 17 T cell receptor beta chains below, sequenced in a study of blood T cell repertoires in COVID-19 (dated by TCRdb to about 2020). Receptor amplification or capture employed the immunoSEQ multiplex PCR assay. This immuneACCESS table, as held by TCRdb, lists in-frame sequences with V and J called but not all clones. Of the missing ones, under half trace to an unresolved V gene in checked studies; the others have no known cause. Here the sample has 130,000 or so clones; about 90% occur a single time. Approximately 10% of the sample is taken by the ten largest. The specimen sequenced was peripheral blood. These receptor sequences come from a man between 60 and 75 years old with active or convalescent COVID-19.

The genes are TRBV6-5 and TRBJ1-4; TRBD1 agrees at 8 bases. CDR1 is MNHEY and CDR2 is SVGAGI in the germline V gene. This CDR3 comprises 14 residues. Trimming cost V 4 bases and J 8 bases; bases outside gene matches: 6. The CDR3 here is CASSSKTGVEKLFF. The CDR3 DNA reads as TGTGCCAGCAGTTCCAAGACAGGGGTGGAAAAACTGTTTTTT.

The CDR3 protein is CASSLLSNYGYTF. CDR3 nucleotides: TGTGCCAGCAGTCTACTATCCAACTATGGCTACACCTTC. The rearrangement uses TRBV28 and TRBJ1-2; D not certain. V was trimmed by 5 bases and J by 2 bases, leaving 9 bases between them. The CDR3 is 13 amino acids. Germline V lookup: CDR1 MDHEN, CDR2 SYDVKM.

This rearrangement joins TRBV27 to TRBJ2-3; D remains unclear. The length of the CDR3 is 16 residues. Trimming left V 5 bases short and J 3 bases short, with 18 bases between. The germline V gene has CDR1 MNHEY and CDR2 SMNVEV (reference sequence). The CDR3 DNA follows: TGTGCCAGCAGTCATATACGATCAACCCGGACAGATACGCAGTATTTT. Its translation is CASSHIRSTRTDTQYF.

The chain couples TRBV19 to TRBJ2-4; D perhaps matches TRBD1 (6 bases). Germline-derived CDR1 and CDR2 are LNHDA and SQIVND (reference sequence). The germline V and J ends were trimmed by 7 bases and 1 base, with 23 bases remaining between them. The CDR3 is made up of 18 amino acids. The CDR3 DNA reads TGTGCCAGTACCGATAGGGGGTCGGCGGAAGGGGCCAAAAACATTCAGTACTTC. Translated: CASTDRGSAEGAKNIQYF.

V is TRBV30 and J is TRBJ2-7, with D possibly being TRBD1 (5 bases). In germline, CDR1 is GTSNPN, CDR2 SVGIG (reference sequence). The CDR3 consists of 13 residues. Trimming took off 0 bases at V and 6 bases at J, with 12 bases between the two ends. The CDR3 region has the DNA TGTGCCTGGAGTGTACCCCAGGGTCGCGAGCAGTACTTC. Protein sequence: CAWSVPQGREQYF.

The V call is TRBV12-3 or TRBV12-4, the J call TRBJ1-2; D gene ambiguous. The length of the CDR3 is 12 residues. Trimming pared 2 bases from V and 5 bases from J, leaving 6 bases between. The DNA of the CDR3 is TGTGCCAGCAGTTTAAACGGTTATGGCTACACCTTC. This translates into CASSLNGYGYTF.

The chain combines TRBV19 with TRBJ1-4; D is uncertain. V was shortened by 0 bases and J by 10 bases, with 12 bases between the two germline ends. Looked up from germline, CDR1 is LNHDA and CDR2 is SQIVND (reference sequence). This CDR3 is built from 14 residues. The CDR3 DNA follows: TGTGCCAGTAGTATAGAAGCGAACCGCGGAAAACTGTTTTTT. Translated: CASSIEANRGKLFF.

This clone was recorded a few times. The gene calls are TRBV5-1 and TRBJ1-2; D is possibly TRBD1 (6 bases). CDR1 and CDR2 from the germline V gene are SGHRS and YFSETQ. The CDR3 has 16 residues. V shed 4 bases and J shed 0 bases, with 16 bases lying between them. The CDR3 bases are TGCGCCAGCAGCCCGGGACACATGCCCGCTAACTATGGCTACACCTTC. Translation gives CASSPGHMPANYGYTF.

The rearrangement joins TRBV27 to TRBJ2-7, with TRBD2 matching over 13 bases. The V gene's germline CDR1 is MNHEY and CDR2 SMNVEV (reference sequence). The CDR3 length is 16 residues. The junction had 10 bases not matched to a gene; V was cut back by 5 bases and J by 6 bases. The CDR3 spells CASSALLAGGNSEQYF. CDR3 nucleotides: TGTGCCAGCAGTGCCTTACTAGCGGGAGGGAACTCCGAGCAGTACTTC.

The J gene is TRBJ1-1, the V gene TRBV19; D perhaps matches TRBD1 (5 bases). Trimming removed 3 bases at V and 1 base at J, with 12 bases between. The V gene's germline CDR1 is LNHDA and CDR2 SQIVND (reference sequence). The CDR3 has 15 residues. The CDR3 DNA follows: TGTGCCAGTAGTATTGGTAGGCAGGGGAACACTGAAGCTTTCTTT. Translation: CASSIGRQGNTEAFF.

The rearrangement links TRBV10-3 to TRBJ2-7, with D uncertain. Deletions cut 2 bases from V and 3 bases from J, with 8 bases between. CDR1 and CDR2 from the germline V gene are ENHRY and SYGVKD. CDR3 length equals 13 residues. CDR3 protein: CAISEGNYYEQYF. The CDR3 nucleotides are TGTGCCATCAGTGAGGGCAATTACTACGAGCAGTACTTC.

The chain joins TRBV6-6 to TRBJ1-2; possible D gene TRBD1, 6 bases. CDR1 and CDR2 (germline): MNHNY, SVGAGI (reference sequence). V was clipped by 6 bases and J by 5 bases, with 13 bases between them. The CDR3 has 13 residues. DNA of the CDR3: TGTGCCAGCAGCCCACAGGGTGGGTATGGCTACACCTTC. Amino acid sequence: CASSPQGGYGYTF.

V usage is TRBV11-2 and J usage is TRBJ2-1; TRBD2 agrees at 10 bases. With 5 bases clipped from V and 6 bases from J, the junction kept 4 bases outside the gene matches. The CDR3 covers 14 residues. Per germline, CDR1 SGHAT and CDR2 FQNNGV. DNA of the CDR3: TGTGCCAGCAGCCCGGGACTAGCGAGCAATGAGCAGTTCTTC. Its protein product is CASSPGLASNEQFF. Filled out from reference TRBV11-2 and TRBJ2-1, the complete variable domain reads EAGVAQSPRYKIIEKRQSVAFWCNPISGHATLYWYQQILGQGPKLLIQFQNNGVVDDSQLPKDRFSAERLKGVDSTLKIQPAKLEDSAVYLCASSPGLASNEQFFGPGTRLTVL.

The chain carries TRBV5-1 and TRBJ2-5; D remains ambiguous. The CDR3 loop spans 12 amino acids. V dropped 2 bases and J dropped 4 bases, with 6 bases sitting between them. The germline V gene has CDR1 SGHRS and CDR2 YFSETQ. CDR3 sequence (DNA): TGCGCCAGCAGCTTCCGCGGAGAGACCCAGTACTTC. Residues: CASSFRGETQYF.

V usage is TRBV18 and J usage is TRBJ2-7, with 9 bases identical to TRBD1. The germline gives CDR1 KGHSH, CDR2 LQKENI. The V and J ends lost 3 bases and 4 bases, in that order; junction bases with no gene match: 4. CDR3 size: 14 residues. CDR3 region: CASSPGQGYYEQYF. CDR3 DNA sequence: TGTGCCAGCTCACCGGGACAGGGCTATTACGAGCAGTACTTC.

The chain joins TRBV6-5 to TRBJ1-2; 8 positions agree with TRBD1. The CDR3 length is 15 residues. Trimming cost V 0 bases and J 4 bases; bases outside gene matches: 4. The germline V gene has CDR1 MNHEY and CDR2 SVGAGI. The CDR3 protein is CASSYSGTGIYGYTF. The CDR3 DNA is TGTGCCAGCAGTTACTCAGGGACAGGCATCTATGGCTACACCTTC.

A single count supports this clone. This chain uses TRBV29-1 with TRBJ2-6; TRBD1 aligns across 8 bases. The CDR3 has 14 residues. Germline V gene lookup returns CDR1 SQVTM and CDR2 ANQGSEA. The V gene end was trimmed by 6 bases and the J gene end by 3 bases; junction bases not matched to a gene: 4. In DNA form, the CDR3 reads TGCAGCGTAGGACAGGGAGGTGGGGCCAACGTCCTGACTTTC. Protein: CSVGQGGGANVLTF. Variable domain in full (rest from reference TRBV29-1 and TRBJ2-6): SAVISQKPSRDICQRGTSLTIQCQVDSQVTMMFWYRQQPGQSLTLIATANQGSEATYESGFVIDKFPISRPNLTFSTLTVSNMSPEDSSIYLCSVGQGGGANVLTFGAGSRLTVL.